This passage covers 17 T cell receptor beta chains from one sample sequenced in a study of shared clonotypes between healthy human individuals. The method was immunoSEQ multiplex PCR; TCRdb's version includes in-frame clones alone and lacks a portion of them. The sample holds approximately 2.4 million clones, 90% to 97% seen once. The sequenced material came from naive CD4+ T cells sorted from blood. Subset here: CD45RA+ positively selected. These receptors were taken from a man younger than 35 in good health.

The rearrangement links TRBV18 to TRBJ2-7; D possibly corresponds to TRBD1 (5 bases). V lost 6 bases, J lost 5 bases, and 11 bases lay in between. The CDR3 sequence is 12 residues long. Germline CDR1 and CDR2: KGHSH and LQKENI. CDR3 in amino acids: CASSPRVHEQYF. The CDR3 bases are TGTGCCAGCTCCCCCAGGGTCCACGAGCAGTACTTC. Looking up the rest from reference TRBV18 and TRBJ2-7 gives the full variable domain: NAGVMQNPRHLVRRRGQEARLRCSPMKGHSHVYWYRQLPEEGLKFMVYLQKENIIDESGMPKERFSAEFPKEGPSILRIQQVVRGDSAAYFCASSPRVHEQYFGPGTRLTVT.

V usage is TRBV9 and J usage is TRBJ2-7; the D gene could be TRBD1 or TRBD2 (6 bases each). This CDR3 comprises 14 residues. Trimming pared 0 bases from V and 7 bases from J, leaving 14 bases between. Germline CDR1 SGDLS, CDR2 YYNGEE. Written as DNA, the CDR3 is TGTGCCAGCAGCGTAGATCCGGGGGCCTTGGAGCAGTACTTC. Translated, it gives CASSVDPGALEQYF.

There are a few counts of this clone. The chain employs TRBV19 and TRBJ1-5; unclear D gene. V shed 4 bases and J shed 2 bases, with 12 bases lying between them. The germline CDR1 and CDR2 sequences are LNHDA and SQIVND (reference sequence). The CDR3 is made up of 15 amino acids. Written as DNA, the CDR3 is TGTGCCAGTAGTACCGGTGCTGGGGGCAATCAGCCCCAGCATTTT. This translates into CASSTGAGGNQPQHF.

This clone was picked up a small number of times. CDR3 protein: CASSLKQGENSPLHF. The CDR3 region has the DNA TGTGCCAGCTCACTGAAACAGGGTGAGAATTCACCCCTCCACTTT. The chain links TRBV18 to TRBJ1-6; perhaps TRBD1 as D (6 bases). V was clipped by 4 bases and J by 7 bases, with 14 bases between them. Looked up from germline, CDR1 is KGHSH and CDR2 is LQKENI. The CDR3 loop spans 15 amino acids.

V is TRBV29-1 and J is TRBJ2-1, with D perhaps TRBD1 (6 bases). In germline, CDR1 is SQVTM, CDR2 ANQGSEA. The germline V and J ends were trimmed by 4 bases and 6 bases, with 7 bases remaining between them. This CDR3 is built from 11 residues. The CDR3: CSVAGVNEQFF. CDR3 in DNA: TGCAGCGTTGCAGGGGTCAATGAGCAGTTCTTC.

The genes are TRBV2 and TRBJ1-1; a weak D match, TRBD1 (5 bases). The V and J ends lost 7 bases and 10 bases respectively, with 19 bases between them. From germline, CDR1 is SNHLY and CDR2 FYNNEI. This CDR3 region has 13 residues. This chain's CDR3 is CASTGTGTTRAFF. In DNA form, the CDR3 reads TGTGCCAGCACAGGAACGGGGACCACCCGAGCTTTCTTT.

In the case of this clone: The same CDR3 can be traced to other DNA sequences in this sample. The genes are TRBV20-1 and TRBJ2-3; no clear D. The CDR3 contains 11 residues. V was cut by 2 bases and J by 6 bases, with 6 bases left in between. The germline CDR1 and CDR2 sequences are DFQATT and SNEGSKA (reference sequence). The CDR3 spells CSARLVDTQYF. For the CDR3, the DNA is TGCAGTGCTAGACTGGTTGATACGCAGTATTTT.

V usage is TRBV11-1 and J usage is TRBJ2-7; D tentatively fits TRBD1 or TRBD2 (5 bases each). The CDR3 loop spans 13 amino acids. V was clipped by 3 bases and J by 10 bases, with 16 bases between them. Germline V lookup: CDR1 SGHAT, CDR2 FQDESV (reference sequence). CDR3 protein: CASSLGTQADQYF. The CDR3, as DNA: TGTGCCAGCAGCTTGGGGACGCAGGCCGATCAGTACTTC. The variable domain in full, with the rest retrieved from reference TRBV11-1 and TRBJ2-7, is EAEVAQSPRYKITEKSQAVAFWCDPISGHATLYWYRQILGQGPELLVQFQDESVVDDSQLPKDRFSAERLKGVDSTLKIQPAELGDSAMYLCASSLGTQADQYFGPGTRLTVT.

Written as DNA, the CDR3 is TGTGCCAGCAGCCCCCCACAGGTACCCTACACCTTC. Residues: CASSPPQVPYTF. V usage is TRBV28 and J usage is TRBJ1-2, with D possibly being TRBD1 (5 bases). V was shortened by 6 bases and J by 10 bases, with 15 bases between the two germline ends. The CDR3 extends over 12 amino acids. CDR1 and CDR2 from the germline V gene are MDHEN and SYDVKM.

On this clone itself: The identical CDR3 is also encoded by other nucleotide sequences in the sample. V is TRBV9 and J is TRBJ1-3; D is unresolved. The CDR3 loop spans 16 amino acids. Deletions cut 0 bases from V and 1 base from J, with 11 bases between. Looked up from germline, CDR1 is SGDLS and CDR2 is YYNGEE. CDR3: CASSVAPGFSGNTIYF. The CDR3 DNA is TGTGCCAGCAGCGTAGCCCCGGGGTTTTCTGGAAACACCATATATTTT. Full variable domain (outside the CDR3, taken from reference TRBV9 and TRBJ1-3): DSGVTQTPKHLITATGQRVTLRCSPRSGDLSVYWYQQSLDQGLQFLIQYYNGEERAKGNILERFSAQQFPDLHSELNLSSLELGDSALYFCASSVAPGFSGNTIYFGEGSWLTVV.

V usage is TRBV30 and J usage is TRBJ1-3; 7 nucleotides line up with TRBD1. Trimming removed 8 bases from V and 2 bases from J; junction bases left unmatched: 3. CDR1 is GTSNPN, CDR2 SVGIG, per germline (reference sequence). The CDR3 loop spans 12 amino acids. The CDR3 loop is CAAGTAGNTIYF. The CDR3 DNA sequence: TGTGCCGCCGGGACAGCTGGAAACACCATATATTTT.

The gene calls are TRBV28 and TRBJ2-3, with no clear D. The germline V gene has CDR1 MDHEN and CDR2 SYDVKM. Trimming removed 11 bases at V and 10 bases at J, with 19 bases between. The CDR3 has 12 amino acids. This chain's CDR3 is CASGGVLVAQYF. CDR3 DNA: TGTGCCTCGGGTGGGGTCCTGGTGGCGCAGTATTTT. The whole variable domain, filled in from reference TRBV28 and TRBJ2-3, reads DVKVTQSSRYLVKRTGEKVFLECVQDMDHENMFWYRQDPGLGLRLIYFSYDVKMKEKGDIPEGYSVSREKKERFSLILESASTNQTSMYLCASGGVLVAQYFGPGTRLTVL.

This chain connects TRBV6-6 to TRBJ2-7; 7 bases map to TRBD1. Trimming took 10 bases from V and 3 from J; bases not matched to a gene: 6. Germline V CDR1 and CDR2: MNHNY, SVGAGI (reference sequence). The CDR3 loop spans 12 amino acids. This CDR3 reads CATSRDSYEQYF. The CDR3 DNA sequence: TGTGCCACCTCCCGGGACAGCTACGAGCAGTACTTC.

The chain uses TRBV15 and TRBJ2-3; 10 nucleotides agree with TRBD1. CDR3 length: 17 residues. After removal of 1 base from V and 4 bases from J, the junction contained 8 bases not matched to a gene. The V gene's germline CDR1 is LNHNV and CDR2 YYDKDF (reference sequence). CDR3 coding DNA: TGTGCCACCAGCAGAGCACCGGGACAGGGGTTCGCAGATACGCAGTATTTT. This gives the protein CATSRAPGQGFADTQYF. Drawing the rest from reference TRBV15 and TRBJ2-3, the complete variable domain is DAMVIQNPRYQVTQFGKPVTLSCSQTLNHNVMYWYQQKSSQAPKLLFHYYDKDFNNEADTPDNFQSRRPNTSFCFLDIRSPGLGDTAMYLCATSRAPGQGFADTQYFGPGTRLTVL.

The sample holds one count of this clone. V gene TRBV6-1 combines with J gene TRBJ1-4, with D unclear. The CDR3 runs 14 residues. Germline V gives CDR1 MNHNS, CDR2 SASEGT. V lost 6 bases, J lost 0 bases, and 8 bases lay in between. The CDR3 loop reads CASRTGATNEKLFF. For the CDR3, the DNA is TGTGCCAGCAGGACCGGTGCAACTAATGAAAAACTGTTTTTT.

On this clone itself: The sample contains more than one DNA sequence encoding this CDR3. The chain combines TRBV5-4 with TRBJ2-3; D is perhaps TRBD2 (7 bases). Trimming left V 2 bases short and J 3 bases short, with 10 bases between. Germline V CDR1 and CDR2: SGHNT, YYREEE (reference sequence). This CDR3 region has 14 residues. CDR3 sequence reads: CASSLGGGTDTQYF. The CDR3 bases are TGTGCCAGCAGCTTAGGGGGGGGTACAGATACGCAGTATTTT.

DNA for the CDR3: TGTGCCAGCAGCCCCGAGGGACAAATCTTCTCCTACGAGCAGTACTTC. Protein: CASSPEGQIFSYEQYF. This sequence joins TRBV6-6 and TRBJ2-7; a possible D gene is TRBD1 (6 bases). The CDR3 contains 16 residues. From germline, CDR1 is MNHNY and CDR2 SVGAGI (reference sequence). Trimming pared 6 bases from V and 0 bases from J, leaving 18 bases between.